This TCR beta chain was sequenced for a study of T cells after yellow fever vaccination. The germline V and J ends were trimmed by 7 bases and 2 bases, with 15 bases remaining between them. Germline-derived CDR1 and CDR2 are LNHDA and SQIVND (reference sequence). The CDR3 spans 15 residues. Via MiXCR, TCRdb re-called the 5' RACE reads, giving one row per CDR3 protein. The sample has around 340,000 distinct CDR3 sequences, over 8% seen once. This chain connects TRBV19 to TRBJ1-5, with unresolved D. The sequencing used PBMCs, collected on the day of the first yellow fever vaccination. This TCR was recovered from a man aged 18 to 35 who received the YFV17D yellow fever vaccine. The CDR3 is CASTSPGGGNQPQHF. CDR3 nucleotide sequence: TGTGCCAGTACTTCCCCGGGCGGGGGCAATCAGCCCCAGCATTTT.